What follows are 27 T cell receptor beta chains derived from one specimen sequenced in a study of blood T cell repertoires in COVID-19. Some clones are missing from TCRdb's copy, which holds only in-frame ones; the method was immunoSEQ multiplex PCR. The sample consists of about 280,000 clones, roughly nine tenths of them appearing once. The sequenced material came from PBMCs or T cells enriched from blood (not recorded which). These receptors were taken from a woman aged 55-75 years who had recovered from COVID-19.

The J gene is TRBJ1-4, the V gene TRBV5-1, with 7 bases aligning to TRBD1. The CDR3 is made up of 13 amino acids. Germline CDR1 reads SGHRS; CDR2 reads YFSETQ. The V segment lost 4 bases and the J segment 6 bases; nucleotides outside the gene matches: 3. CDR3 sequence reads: CASSTRGDEKLFF. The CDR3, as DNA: TGCGCCAGCAGCACCAGGGGGGATGAAAAACTGTTTTTT.

The CDR3 sequence is CASSYSRVYNEQFF. CDR3 bases: TGTGCCAGCAGTTACTCGCGGGTATACAATGAGCAGTTCTTC. The rearrangement joins TRBV6-6 to TRBJ2-1; D is perhaps TRBD2 (5 bases). Germline CDR1 and CDR2: MNHNY and SVGAGI (reference sequence). V gave up 0 bases and J gave up 4 bases, with 7 bases separating them. The CDR3 contains 14 residues.

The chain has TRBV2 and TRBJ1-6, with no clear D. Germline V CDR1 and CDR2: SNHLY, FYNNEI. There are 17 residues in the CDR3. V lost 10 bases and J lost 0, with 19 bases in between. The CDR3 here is CANGGPTSSSYNSPLHF. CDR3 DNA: TGTGCCAACGGAGGGCCAACGTCGAGCTCCTATAATTCACCCCTCCACTTT.

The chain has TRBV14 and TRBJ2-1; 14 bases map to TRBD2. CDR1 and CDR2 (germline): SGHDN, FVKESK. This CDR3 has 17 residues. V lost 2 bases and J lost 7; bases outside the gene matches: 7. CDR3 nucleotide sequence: TGTGCCAGCAGCCAACTACGGACTAGCGGGAGGTATAATGAGCAGTTCTTC. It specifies CASSQLRTSGRYNEQFF.

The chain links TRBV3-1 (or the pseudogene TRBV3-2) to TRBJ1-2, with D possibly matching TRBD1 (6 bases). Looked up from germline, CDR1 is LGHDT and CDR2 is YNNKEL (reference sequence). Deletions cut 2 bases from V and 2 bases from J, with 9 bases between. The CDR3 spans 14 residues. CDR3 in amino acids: CASSQLDRNYGYTF. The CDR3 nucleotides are TGTGCCAGCAGCCAATTGGACAGAAACTATGGCTACACCTTC.

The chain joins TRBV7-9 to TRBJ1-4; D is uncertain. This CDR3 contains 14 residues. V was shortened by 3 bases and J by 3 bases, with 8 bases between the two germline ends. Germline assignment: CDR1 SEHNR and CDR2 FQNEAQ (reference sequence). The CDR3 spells CASSFNSANEKLFF. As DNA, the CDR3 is TGTGCCAGCAGCTTTAACAGTGCTAATGAAAAACTGTTTTTT.

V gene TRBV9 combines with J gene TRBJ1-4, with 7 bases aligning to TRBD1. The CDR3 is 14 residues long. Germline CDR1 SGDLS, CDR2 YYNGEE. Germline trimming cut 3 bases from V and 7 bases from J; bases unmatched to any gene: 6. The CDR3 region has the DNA TGTGCCAGCAGCGACGGACAGGCATTTGAAAAACTGTTTTTT. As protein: CASSDGQAFEKLFF. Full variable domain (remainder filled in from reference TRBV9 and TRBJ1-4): DSGVTQTPKHLITATGQRVTLRCSPRSGDLSVYWYQQSLDQGLQFLIQYYNGEERAKGNILERFSAQQFPDLHSELNLSSLELGDSALYFCASSDGQAFEKLFFGSGTQLSVL.

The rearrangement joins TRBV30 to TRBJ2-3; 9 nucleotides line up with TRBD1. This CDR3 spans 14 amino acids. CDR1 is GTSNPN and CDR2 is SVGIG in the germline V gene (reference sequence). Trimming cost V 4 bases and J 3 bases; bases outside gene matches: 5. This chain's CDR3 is CAWNRGRTTDTQYF. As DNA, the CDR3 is TGTGCCTGGAACAGGGGGCGGACGACAGATACGCAGTATTTT.

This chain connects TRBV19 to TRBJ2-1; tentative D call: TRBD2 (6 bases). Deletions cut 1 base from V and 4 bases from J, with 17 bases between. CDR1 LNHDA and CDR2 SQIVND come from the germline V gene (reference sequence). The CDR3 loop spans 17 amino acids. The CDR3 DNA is TGTGCCAGTAGTATAGGGAAGGTAAGCGGGCTTTACAATGAGCAGTTCTTC. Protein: CASSIGKVSGLYNEQFF.

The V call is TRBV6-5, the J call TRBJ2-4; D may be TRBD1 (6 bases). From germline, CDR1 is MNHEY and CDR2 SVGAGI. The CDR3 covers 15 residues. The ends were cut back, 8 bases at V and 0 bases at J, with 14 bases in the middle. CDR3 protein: CASRMDSLAKNIQYF. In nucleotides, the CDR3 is TGTGCCAGCCGAATGGACAGTCTAGCCAAAAACATTCAGTACTTC.

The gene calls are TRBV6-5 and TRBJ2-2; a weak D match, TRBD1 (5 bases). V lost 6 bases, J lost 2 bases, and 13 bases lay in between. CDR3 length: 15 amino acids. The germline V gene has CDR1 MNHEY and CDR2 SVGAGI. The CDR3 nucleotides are TGTGCCAGCAGACAGTATGACAGAAACACCGGGGAGCTGTTTTTT. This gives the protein CASRQYDRNTGELFF.

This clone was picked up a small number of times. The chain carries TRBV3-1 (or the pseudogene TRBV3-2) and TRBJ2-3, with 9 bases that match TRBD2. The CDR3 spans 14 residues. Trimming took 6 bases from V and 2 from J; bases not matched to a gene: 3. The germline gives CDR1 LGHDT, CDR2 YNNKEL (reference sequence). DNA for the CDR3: TGTGCCAGCAGGGCTAGCGGGATCACAGATACGCAGTATTTT. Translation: CASRASGITDTQYF.

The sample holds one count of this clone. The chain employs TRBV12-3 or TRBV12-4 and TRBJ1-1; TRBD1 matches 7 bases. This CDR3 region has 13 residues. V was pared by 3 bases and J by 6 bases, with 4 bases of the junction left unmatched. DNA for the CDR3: TGTGCCAGCAGTTTTCAGGGGGATTCTGAAGCTTTCTTT. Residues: CASSFQGDSEAFF.

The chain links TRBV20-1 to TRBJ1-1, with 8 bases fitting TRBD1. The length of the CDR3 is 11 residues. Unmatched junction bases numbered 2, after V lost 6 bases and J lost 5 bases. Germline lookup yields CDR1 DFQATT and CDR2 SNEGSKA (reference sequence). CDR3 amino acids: CSATGGTEAFF. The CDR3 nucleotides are TGCAGTGCCACAGGGGGGACTGAAGCTTTCTTT.

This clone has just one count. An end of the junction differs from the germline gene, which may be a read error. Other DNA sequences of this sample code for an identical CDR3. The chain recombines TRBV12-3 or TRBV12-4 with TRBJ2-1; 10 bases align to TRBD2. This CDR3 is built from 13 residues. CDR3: CASRLAGGNEQFF. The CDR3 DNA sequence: TGTGCCAGCAGATTAGCGGGAGGTAATGAGCAGTTCTTC.

CDR3 nucleotides: TGTGCCAGCAGCTTAGCTAGCGGGAATGAGCAGTTCTTC. As protein: CASSLASGNEQFF. The rearrangement joins TRBV7-3 to TRBJ2-1; 8 bases are a match to TRBD2. The CDR3 covers 13 residues. V lost 2 bases and J lost 7; bases outside the gene matches: 1. Germline lookup yields CDR1 SGHTA and CDR2 FQGTGA.

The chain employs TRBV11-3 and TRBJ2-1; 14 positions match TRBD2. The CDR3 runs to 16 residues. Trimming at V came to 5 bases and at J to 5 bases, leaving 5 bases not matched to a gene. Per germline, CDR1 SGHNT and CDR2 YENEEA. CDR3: CASSPRTSGRHNEQFF. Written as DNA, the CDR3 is TGTGCCAGCAGCCCCCGGACTAGCGGGAGGCACAATGAGCAGTTCTTC.

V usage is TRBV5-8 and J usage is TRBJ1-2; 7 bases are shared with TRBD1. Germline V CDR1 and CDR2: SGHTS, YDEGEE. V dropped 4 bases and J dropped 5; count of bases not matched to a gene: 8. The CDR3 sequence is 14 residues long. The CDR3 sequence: CASSHRDRYYGYTF. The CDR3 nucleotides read TGTGCCAGCAGCCACAGGGACAGATATTATGGCTACACCTTC.

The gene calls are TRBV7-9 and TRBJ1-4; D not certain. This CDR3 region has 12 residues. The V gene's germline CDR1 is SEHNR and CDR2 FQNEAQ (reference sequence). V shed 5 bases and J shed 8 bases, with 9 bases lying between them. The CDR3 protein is CASSPIEEKLFF. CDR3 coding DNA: TGTGCCAGCAGCCCTATTGAAGAAAAACTGTTTTTT. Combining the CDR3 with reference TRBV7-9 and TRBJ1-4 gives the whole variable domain DTGVSQNPRHKITKRGQNVTFRCDPISEHNRLYWYRQTLGQGPEFLTYFQNEAQLEKSRLLSDRFSAERPKGSFSTLEIQRTEQGDSAMYLCASSPIEEKLFFGSGTQLSVL.

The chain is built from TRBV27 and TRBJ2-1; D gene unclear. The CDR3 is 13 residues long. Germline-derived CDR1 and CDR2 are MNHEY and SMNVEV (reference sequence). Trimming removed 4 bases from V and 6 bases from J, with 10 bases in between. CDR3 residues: CASSSWALNEQFF. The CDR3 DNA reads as TGTGCCAGCAGTTCCTGGGCCCTCAATGAGCAGTTCTTC.

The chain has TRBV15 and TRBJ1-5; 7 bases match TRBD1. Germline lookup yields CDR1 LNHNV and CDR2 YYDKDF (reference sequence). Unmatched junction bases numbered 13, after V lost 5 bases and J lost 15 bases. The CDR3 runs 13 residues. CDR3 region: CATSASQGHRGHF. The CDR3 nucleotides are TGTGCCACCAGCGCCTCCCAGGGCCACAGGGGGCATTTT.

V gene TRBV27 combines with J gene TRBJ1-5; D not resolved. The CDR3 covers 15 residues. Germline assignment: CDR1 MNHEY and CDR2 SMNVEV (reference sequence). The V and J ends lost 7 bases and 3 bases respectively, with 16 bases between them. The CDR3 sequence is CASKEIMEFNQPQHF. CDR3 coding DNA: TGTGCCAGCAAAGAAATTATGGAGTTCAATCAGCCCCAGCATTTT.

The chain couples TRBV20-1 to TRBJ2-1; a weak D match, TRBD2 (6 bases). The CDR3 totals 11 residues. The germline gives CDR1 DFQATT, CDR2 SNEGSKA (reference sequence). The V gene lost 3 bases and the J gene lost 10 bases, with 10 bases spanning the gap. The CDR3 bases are TGCAGTGCTAGCGGGAGTGACGAGCAGTTCTTC. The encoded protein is CSASGSDEQFF.

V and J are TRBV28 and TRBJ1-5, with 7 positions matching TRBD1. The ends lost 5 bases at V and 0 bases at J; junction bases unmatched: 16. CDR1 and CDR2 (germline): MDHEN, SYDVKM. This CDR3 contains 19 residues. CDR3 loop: CASSPRAFRDSYSNQPQHF. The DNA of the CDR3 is TGTGCCAGCAGTCCACGCGCCTTCCGGGACAGTTATAGCAATCAGCCCCAGCATTTT.

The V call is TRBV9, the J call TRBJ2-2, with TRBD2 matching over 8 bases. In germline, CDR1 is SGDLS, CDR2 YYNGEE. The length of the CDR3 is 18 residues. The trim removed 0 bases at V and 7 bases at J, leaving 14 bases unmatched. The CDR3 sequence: CASSVDPVREGLGGELFF. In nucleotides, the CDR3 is TGTGCCAGCAGCGTAGATCCCGTTCGGGAGGGCCTAGGCGGGGAGCTGTTTTTT.

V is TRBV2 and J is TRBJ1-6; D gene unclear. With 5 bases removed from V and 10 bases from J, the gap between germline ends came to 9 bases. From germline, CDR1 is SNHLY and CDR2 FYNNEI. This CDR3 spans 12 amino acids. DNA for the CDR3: TGTGCCAGCAGTCCCGAGGGATCACCCCTCCACTTT. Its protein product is CASSPEGSPLHF.

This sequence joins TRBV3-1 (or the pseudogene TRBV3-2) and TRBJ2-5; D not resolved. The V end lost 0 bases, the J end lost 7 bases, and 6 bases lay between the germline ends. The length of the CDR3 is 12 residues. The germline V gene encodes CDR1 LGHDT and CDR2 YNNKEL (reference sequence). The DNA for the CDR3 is TGTGCCAGCAGCCAAGATTCGGGGACCCAGTACTTC. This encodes CASSQDSGTQYF.